The 9 T cell receptor beta chains given below trace back to one sample, sequenced in a study of shared clonotypes between healthy human individuals. Method: immunoSEQ multiplex PCR; TCRdb's copy keeps in-frame clones and lacks some. The sample includes around 2.5 million clones, 90% to 95% of them seen just once. Input material: naive CD4+ T cells from PBMCs. Subset in this sample: CD45RA+ positively selected. These receptors were collected from a man younger than 35 in good health. Some clones in this sample may be carry-over from other donors' samples.

Details on this clone: Other DNA sequences within the sample encode an identical CDR3. The chain has TRBV7-9 and TRBJ2-3; D unclear. V was cut by 0 bases and J by 0 bases, with 7 bases left in between. CDR1 SEHNR and CDR2 FQNEAQ come from the germline V gene (reference sequence). The CDR3 contains 15 residues. The DNA for the CDR3 is TGTGCCAGCAGCTTAGCGCGCTCTAGCACAGATACGCAGTATTTT. The encoded protein is CASSLARSSTDTQYF.

The gene calls are TRBV7-9 and TRBJ1-2, with no clear D. Germline V lookup: CDR1 SEHNR, CDR2 FQNEAQ (reference sequence). The CDR3 runs 15 residues. The ends were cut back, 1 base at V and 2 bases at J, with 11 bases in the middle. Here the CDR3 DNA reads TGTGCCAGCAGCTTAGGTGGCAGCAGGAACTATGGCTACACCTTC. This sequence encodes CASSLGGSRNYGYTF.

On this clone: Other DNA sequences within the sample encode an identical CDR3. The chain combines TRBV5-1 with TRBJ1-1, with 8 nucleotides matching TRBD1. Germline V gene lookup returns CDR1 SGHRS and CDR2 YFSETQ. The trim removed 3 bases at V and 0 bases at J, leaving 4 bases unmatched. The CDR3 is 15 residues long. The CDR3 reads CASSSRQGMNTEAFF. CDR3 DNA sequence: TGCGCCAGCAGCTCCCGACAGGGGATGAACACTGAAGCTTTCTTT.

The V and J genes are TRBV10-3 and TRBJ1-3; D is possibly TRBD1 (5 bases). V shed 6 bases and J shed 3 bases, with 15 bases lying between them. The CDR3 is 15 residues long. Germline CDR1 and CDR2: ENHRY and SYGVKD. The CDR3, as DNA: TGTGCCATCAGCAAAATTCAGGGCATTGGAAACACCATATATTTT. Translation: CAISKIQGIGNTIYF.

The V call is TRBV7-2, the J call TRBJ2-3; the D gene is possibly TRBD2 (6 bases). V was pared by 5 bases and J by 11 bases, with 26 bases between. The CDR3 consists of 16 residues. Germline-derived CDR1 and CDR2 are SGHTA and FQGNSA. CDR3 in DNA: TGTGCCAGCAGCCCACACCCCACGGGAGCGGGTTCTGAGCAGTATTTT. Its protein is CASSPHPTGAGSEQYF.

The CDR3 loop is CASSAGSLAGGYEQYF. Written as DNA, the CDR3 is TGTGCCAGCAGTGCAGGGAGTCTAGCGGGAGGTTACGAGCAGTACTTC. This chain uses TRBV7-2 with TRBJ2-7, with 11 positions matching TRBD2. Germline CDR1 and CDR2: SGHTA and FQGNSA. CDR3 length: 16 amino acids. V shed 6 bases and J 4 bases; nucleotides not matched to a gene: 11. Combining the CDR3 with reference TRBV7-2 and TRBJ2-7 gives the whole variable domain GAGVSQSPSNKVTEKGKDVELRCDPISGHTALYWYRQSLGQGLEFLIYFQGNSAPDKSGLPSDRFSAERTGGSVSTLTIQRTQQEDSAVYLCASSAGSLAGGYEQYFGPGTRLTVT.

V is TRBV19 and J is TRBJ1-1; no clear D. Trimming stripped 0 bases from V and 3 bases from J, with 8 bases between. This CDR3 has 14 residues. Germline CDR1 is LNHDA and CDR2 is SQIVND (reference sequence). CDR3 sequence (DNA): TGTGCCAGTAGTATAGAGAGCGGTTACACTGAAGCTTTCTTT. Amino acids: CASSIESGYTEAFF.

The chain combines TRBV19 with TRBJ1-1, with 12 bases identical to TRBD1. The J segment lost 11 bases and the V segment lost 6 bases, leaving 19 bases of the junction unmatched. The CDR3 has 17 residues. The germline V gene has CDR1 LNHDA and CDR2 SQIVND (reference sequence). CDR3 sequence reads: CASRALTGQGAGPSAFF. In DNA, the CDR3 is TGTGCCAGTAGGGCCTTGACGGGACAGGGGGCGGGACCCTCGGCTTTCTTT.

Details on this clone: A much larger clone differs by one base, so this may be a read error. Other DNA sequences of this sample code for an identical CDR3. This chain uses TRBV28 with TRBJ1-5; D is perhaps TRBD1 (5 bases). The CDR3 is 12 amino acids. The V end lost 6 bases, the J end lost 5 bases, and 8 bases lay between the germline ends. Germline CDR1 and CDR2: MDHEN and SYDVKM. In DNA form, the CDR3 reads TGTGCCAGCAGCTGGGGGGATCAGCCCCAGCATTTT. Amino acids: CASSWGDQPQHF.